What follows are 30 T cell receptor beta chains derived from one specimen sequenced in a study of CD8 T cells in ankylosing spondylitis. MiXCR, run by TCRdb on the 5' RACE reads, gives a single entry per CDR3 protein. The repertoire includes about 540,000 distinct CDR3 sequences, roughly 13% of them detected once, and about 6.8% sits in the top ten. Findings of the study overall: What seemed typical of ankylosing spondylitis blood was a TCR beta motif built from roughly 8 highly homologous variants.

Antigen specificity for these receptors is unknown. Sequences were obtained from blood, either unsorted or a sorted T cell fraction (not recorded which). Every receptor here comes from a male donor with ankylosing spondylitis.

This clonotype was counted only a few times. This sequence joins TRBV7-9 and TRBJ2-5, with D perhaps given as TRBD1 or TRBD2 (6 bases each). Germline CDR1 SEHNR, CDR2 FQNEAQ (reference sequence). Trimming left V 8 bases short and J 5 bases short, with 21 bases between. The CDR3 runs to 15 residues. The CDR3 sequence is CASSAGGGVKETQYF. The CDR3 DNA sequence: TGTGCCAGCTCAGCCGGGGGCGGGGTAAAGGAGACCCAGTACTTC. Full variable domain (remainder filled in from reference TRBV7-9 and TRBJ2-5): DTGVSQNPRHKITKRGQNVTFRCDPISEHNRLYWYRQTLGQGPEFLTYFQNEAQLEKSRLLSDRFSAERPKGSFSTLEIQRTEQGDSAMYLCASSAGGGVKETQYFGPGTRLLVL.

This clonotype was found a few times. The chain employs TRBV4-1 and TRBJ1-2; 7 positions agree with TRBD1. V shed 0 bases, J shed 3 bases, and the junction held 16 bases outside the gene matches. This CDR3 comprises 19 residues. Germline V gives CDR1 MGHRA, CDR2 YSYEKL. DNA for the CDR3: TGCGCCAGCAGCCAAGATAATCCCACGGACAGGCCCCTCGACTATGGCTACACCTTC. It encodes CASSQDNPTDRPLDYGYTF.

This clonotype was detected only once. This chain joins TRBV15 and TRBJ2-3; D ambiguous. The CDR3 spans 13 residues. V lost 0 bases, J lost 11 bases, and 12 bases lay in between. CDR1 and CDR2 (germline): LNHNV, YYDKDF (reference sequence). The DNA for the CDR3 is TGTGCCACCAGCAGAGATCTCGTCGAGGAGCAGTATTTT. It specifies CATSRDLVEEQYF.

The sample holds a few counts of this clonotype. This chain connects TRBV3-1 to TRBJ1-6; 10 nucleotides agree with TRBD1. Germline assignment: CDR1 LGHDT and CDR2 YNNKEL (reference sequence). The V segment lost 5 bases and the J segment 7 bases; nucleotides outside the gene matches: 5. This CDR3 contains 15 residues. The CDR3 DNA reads TGTGCCAGCAGCAAAAGACAGGGGGCCAATTCACCCCTCCACTTT. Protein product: CASSKRQGANSPLHF.

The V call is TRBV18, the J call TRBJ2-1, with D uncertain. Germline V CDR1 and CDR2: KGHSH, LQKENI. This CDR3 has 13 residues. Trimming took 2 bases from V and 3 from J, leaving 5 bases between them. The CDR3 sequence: CASSPYGYNEQFF. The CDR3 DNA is TGTGCCAGCTCACCATACGGCTACAATGAGCAGTTCTTC. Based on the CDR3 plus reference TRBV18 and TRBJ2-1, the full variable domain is NAGVMQNPRHLVRRRGQEARLRCSPMKGHSHVYWYRQLPEEGLKFMVYLQKENIIDESGMPKERFSAEFPKEGPSILRIQQVVRGDSAAYFCASSPYGYNEQFFGPGTRLTVL.

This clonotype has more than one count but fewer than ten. For the CDR3, the DNA is TGTGCCACCAGTGCCGCTCGACTAGCCTTATCCACCGGTGAGCAGTTCTTC. Amino acid sequence: CATSAARLALSTGEQFF. This chain joins TRBV24-1 and TRBJ2-1; 7 nucleotides line up with TRBD2. CDR1 KGHDR and CDR2 SFDVKD come from the germline V gene. V lost 5 bases, J lost 9 bases, and 18 bases stayed unmatched. This CDR3 spans 17 amino acids.

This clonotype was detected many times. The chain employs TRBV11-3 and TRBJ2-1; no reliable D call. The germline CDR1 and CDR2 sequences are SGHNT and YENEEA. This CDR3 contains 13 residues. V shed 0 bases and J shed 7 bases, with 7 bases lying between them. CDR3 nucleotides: TGTGCCAGCAGCTTAGATTCTTTGAATGAGCAGTTCTTC. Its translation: CASSLDSLNEQFF.

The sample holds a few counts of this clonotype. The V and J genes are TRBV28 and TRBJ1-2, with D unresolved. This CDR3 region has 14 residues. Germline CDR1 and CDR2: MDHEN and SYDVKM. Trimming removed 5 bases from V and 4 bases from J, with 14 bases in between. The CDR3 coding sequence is TGTGCCAGCAGTCTCCCCCAGGCCCTCTATGGCTACACCTTC. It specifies CASSLPQALYGYTF.

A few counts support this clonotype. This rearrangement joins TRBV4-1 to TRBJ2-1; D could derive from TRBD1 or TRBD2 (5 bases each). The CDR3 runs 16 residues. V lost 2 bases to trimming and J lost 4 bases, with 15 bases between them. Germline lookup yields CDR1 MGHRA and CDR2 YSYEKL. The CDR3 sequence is CASSQRSAGTYNEQFF. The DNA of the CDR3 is TGCGCCAGCAGCCAAAGGTCCGCCGGGACGTACAATGAGCAGTTCTTC.

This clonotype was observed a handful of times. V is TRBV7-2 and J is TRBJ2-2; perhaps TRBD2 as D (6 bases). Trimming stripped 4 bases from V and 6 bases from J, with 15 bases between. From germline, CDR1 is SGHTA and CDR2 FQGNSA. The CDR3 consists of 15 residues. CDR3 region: CASSSTVTGAGELFF. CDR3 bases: TGTGCCAGCAGCTCCACGGTAACGGGAGCCGGGGAGCTGTTTTTT.

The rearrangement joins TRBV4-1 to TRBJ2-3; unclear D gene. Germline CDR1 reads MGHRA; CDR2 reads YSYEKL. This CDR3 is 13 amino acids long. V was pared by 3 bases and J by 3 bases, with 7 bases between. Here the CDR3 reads CASSHDTTDTQYF. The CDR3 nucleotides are TGCGCCAGCAGCCACGACACAACAGATACGCAGTATTTT.

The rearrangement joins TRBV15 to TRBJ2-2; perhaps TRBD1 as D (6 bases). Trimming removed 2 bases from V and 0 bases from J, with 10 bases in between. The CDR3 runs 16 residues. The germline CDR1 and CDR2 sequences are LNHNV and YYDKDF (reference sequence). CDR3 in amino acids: CATSRPGTTNTGELFF. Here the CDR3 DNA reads TGTGCCACCAGCAGACCCGGGACAACGAACACCGGGGAGCTGTTTTTT.

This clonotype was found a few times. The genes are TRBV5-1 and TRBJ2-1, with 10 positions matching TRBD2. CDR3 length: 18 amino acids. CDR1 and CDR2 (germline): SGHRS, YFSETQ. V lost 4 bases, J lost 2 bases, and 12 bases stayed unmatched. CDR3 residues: CASSRLAGPRRPYNEQFF. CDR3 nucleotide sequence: TGCGCCAGCAGCAGACTAGCGGGCCCCCGCCGCCCCTACAATGAGCAGTTCTTC.

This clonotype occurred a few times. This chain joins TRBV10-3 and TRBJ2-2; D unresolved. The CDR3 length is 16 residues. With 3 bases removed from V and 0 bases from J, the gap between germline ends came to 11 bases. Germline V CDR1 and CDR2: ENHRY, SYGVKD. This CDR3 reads CAISDSNVANTGELFF. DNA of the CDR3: TGTGCCATCAGTGATTCTAACGTCGCGAACACCGGGGAGCTGTTTTTT.

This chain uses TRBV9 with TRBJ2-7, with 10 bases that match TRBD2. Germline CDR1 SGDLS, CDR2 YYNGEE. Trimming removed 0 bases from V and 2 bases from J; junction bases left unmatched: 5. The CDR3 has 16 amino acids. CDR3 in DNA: TGTGCCAGCAGCGTAGAGGCTAGCGGGGGAACCTACGAGCAGTACTTC. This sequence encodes CASSVEASGGTYEQYF.

CDR3 DNA sequence: TGTGCCACCAGCAGGGACAGGGGCGGTGAAGCTTTCTTT. Its translation: CATSRDRGGEAFF. This chain uses TRBV15 with TRBJ1-1; TRBD1 matches at 9 bases. Trimming removed 3 bases from V and 7 bases from J; junction bases left unmatched: 3. The CDR3 contains 13 residues. Looked up from germline, CDR1 is LNHNV and CDR2 is YYDKDF (reference sequence).

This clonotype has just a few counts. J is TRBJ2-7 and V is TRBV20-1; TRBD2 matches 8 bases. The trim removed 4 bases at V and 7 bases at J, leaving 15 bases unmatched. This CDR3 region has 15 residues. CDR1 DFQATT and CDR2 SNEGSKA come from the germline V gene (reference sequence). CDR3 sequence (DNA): TGCAGTGCTACTCCCTTAGCGGGGAGAAGGGAAGAGCAGTACTTC. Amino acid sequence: CSATPLAGRREEQYF.

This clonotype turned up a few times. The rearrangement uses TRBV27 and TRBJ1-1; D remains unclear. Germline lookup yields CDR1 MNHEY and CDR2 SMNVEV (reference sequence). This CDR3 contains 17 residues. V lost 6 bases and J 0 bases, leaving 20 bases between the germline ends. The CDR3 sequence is CASRPPSFQLMNTEAFF. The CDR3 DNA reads TGTGCCAGCAGACCACCTAGCTTCCAGCTGATGAACACTGAAGCTTTCTTT.

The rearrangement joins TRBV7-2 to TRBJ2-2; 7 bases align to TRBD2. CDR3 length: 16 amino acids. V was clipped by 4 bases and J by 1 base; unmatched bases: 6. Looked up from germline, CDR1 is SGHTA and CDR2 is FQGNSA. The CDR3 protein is CASSSYRGGNTGELFF. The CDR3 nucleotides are TGTGCCAGCAGCTCCTACCGCGGGGGGAACACCGGGGAGCTGTTTTTT.

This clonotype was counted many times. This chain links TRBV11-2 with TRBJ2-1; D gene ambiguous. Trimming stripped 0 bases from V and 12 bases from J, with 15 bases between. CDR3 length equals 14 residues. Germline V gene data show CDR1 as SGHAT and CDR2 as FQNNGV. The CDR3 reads CASSLDRLTTWQFF. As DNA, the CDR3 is TGTGCCAGCAGCTTAGATCGACTGACGACTTGGCAGTTCTTC. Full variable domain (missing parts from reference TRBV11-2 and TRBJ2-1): EAGVAQSPRYKIIEKRQSVAFWCNPISGHATLYWYQQILGQGPKLLIQFQNNGVVDDSQLPKDRFSAERLKGVDSTLKIQPAKLEDSAVYLCASSLDRLTTWQFFGPGTRLTVL.

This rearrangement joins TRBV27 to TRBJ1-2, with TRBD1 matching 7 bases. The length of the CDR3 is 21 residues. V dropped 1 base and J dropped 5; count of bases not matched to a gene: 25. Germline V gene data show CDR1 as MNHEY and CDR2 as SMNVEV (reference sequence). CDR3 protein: CASSLLGNWWDRRSSLYGYTF. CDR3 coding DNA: TGTGCCAGCAGTTTATTGGGGAATTGGTGGGACAGAAGATCTTCGCTGTATGGCTACACCTTC.

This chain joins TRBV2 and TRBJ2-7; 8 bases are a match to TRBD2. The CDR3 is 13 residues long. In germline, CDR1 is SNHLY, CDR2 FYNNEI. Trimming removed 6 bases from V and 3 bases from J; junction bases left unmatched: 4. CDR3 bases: TGTGCCAGCAGACTAGCGGAACGCTACGAGCAGTACTTC. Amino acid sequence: CASRLAERYEQYF.

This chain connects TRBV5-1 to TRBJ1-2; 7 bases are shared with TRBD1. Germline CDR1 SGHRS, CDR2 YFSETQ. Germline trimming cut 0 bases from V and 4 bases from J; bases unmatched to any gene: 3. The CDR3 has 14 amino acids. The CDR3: CASSLEHRGYGYTF. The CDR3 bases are TGCGCCAGCAGCTTGGAACACAGGGGCTATGGCTACACCTTC.

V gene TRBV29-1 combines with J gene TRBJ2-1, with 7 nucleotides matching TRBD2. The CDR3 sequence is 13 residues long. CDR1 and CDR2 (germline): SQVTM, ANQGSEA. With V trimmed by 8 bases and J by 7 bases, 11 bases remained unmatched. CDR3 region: CSISSGPLNEQFF. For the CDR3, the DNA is TGCAGCATATCTAGCGGTCCGTTAAATGAGCAGTTCTTC.

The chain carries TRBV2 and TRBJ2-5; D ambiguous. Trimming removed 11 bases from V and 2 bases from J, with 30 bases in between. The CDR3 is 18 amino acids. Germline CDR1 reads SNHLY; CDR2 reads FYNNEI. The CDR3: CAHFGPATERLGQETQYF. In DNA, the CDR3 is TGTGCCCACTTTGGCCCAGCAACCGAACGGCTGGGTCAAGAGACCCAGTACTTC. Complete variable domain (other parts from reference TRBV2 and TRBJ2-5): EPEVTQTPSHQVTQMGQEVILRCVPISNHLYFYWYRQILGQKVEFLVSFYNNEISEKSEIFDDQFSVERPDGSNFTLKIRSTKLEDSAMYFCAHFGPATERLGQETQYFGPGTRLLVL.

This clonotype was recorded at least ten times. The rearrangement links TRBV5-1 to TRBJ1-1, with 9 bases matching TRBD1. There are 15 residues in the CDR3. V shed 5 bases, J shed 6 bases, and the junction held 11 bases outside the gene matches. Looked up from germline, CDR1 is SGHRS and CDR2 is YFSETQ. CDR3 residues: CASSIRDRESAEAFF. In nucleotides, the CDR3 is TGCGCCAGCAGTATCCGGGACAGGGAATCTGCTGAAGCTTTCTTT.

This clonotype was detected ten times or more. In DNA form, the CDR3 reads TGCGCCAGCAGCGTCTTTACCAGAGCAATGGCCACTGAAGCTTTCTTT. Translation gives CASSVFTRAMATEAFF. This chain connects TRBV5-1 to TRBJ1-1; D unclear. Per the germline V gene, CDR1 is SGHRS and CDR2 is YFSETQ. CDR3 size: 16 residues. The V end lost 4 bases, the J end lost 4 bases, and 20 bases lay between the germline ends.

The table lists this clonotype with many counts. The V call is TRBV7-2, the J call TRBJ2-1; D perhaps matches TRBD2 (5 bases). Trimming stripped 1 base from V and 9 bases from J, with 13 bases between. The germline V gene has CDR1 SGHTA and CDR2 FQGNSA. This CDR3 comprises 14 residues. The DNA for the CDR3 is TGTGCCAGCAGCTTAGATACTAGGATCGGTGAGCAGTTCTTC. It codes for CASSLDTRIGEQFF.

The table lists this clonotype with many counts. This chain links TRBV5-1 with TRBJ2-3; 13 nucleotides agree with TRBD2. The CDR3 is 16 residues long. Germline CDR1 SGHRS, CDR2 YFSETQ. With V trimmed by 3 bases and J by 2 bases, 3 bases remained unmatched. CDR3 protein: CASSSGLAGVTDTQYF. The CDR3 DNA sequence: TGCGCCAGCAGCTCCGGACTAGCGGGAGTCACAGATACGCAGTATTTT.

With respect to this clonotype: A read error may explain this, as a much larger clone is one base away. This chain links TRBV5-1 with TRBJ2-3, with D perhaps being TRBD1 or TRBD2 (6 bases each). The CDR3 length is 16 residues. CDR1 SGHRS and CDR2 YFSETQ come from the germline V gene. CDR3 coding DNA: TGCACCAGCAGCTTGGACGGGGGCCTGGGCACAGATACGCAGTATTTT. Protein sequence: CTSSLDGGLGTDTQYF.